The 20 T cell receptor beta chains in this list originate from one sample, sequenced in a study of blood T cell repertoires in COVID-19. The assay was immunoSEQ multiplex PCR, and TCRdb's table has in-frame clones only and misses some. The sample consists of about 150,000 clones, 80% to 90% of them appearing once. The sequenced sample consisted of peripheral blood. These receptors all stem from a woman aged 60 to 75 with active COVID-19.

This sequence joins TRBV7-2 and TRBJ1-6; D unresolved. Between the trimmed V and J ends, which lost 3 bases and 6 bases, there was a span of 9 bases. CDR1 is SGHTA and CDR2 is FQGNSA in the germline V gene. CDR3 length: 14 residues. The CDR3 DNA is TGTGCCAGCAGCTTTAGCCCGGTTAATTCACCCCTCCACTTT. Protein product: CASSFSPVNSPLHF. The full variable domain, rest sourced from reference TRBV7-2 and TRBJ1-6, is GAGVSQSPSNKVTEKGKDVELRCDPISGHTALYWYRQSLGQGLEFLIYFQGNSAPDKSGLPSDRFSAERTGGSVSTLTIQRTQQEDSAVYLCASSFSPVNSPLHFGNGTRLTVT.

This chain uses TRBV3-1 (or the pseudogene TRBV3-2) with TRBJ2-5; the match to TRBD2 covers 7 bases. V lost 4 bases and J lost 6; bases outside the gene matches: 8. Germline CDR1 LGHDT, CDR2 YNNKEL (reference sequence). The CDR3 runs 14 residues. Here the CDR3 DNA reads TGTGCCAGCAGCCGAGGCCACGGGGGGAAGACCCAGTACTTC. Translation gives CASSRGHGGKTQYF.

The chain couples TRBV11-2 to TRBJ2-5; tentatively, D is TRBD2 (5 bases). V was cut by 5 bases and J by 5 bases, with 9 bases left in between. Germline CDR1 and CDR2: SGHAT and FQNNGV. The CDR3 has 12 amino acids. The CDR3 loop is CASSPPGETQYF. CDR3 DNA: TGTGCCAGCAGCCCGCCGGGGGAGACCCAGTACTTC. Full variable domain (missing parts from reference TRBV11-2 and TRBJ2-5): EAGVAQSPRYKIIEKRQSVAFWCNPISGHATLYWYQQILGQGPKLLIQFQNNGVVDDSQLPKDRFSAERLKGVDSTLKIQPAKLEDSAVYLCASSPPGETQYFGPGTRLLVL.

The chain links TRBV28 to TRBJ1-2; D possibly corresponds to TRBD1 (6 bases). CDR3 length equals 15 residues. The V gene's germline CDR1 is MDHEN and CDR2 SYDVKM. Between the trimmed V and J ends, which lost 3 bases and 2 bases, there was a span of 13 bases. CDR3 coding DNA: TGTGCCAGCAGTTTTGCAGGGGCTCGGAACTATGGCTACACCTTC. Translation gives CASSFAGARNYGYTF.

This chain connects TRBV7-9 to TRBJ1-1; no clear D gene. Germline CDR1 is SEHNR and CDR2 is FQNEAQ (reference sequence). CDR3 length: 12 residues. Trimming removed 3 bases at V and 10 bases at J, with 12 bases between. Here the CDR3 reads CASSFEPRGAFF. The CDR3 bases are TGTGCCAGCAGCTTTGAGCCACGAGGAGCTTTCTTT.

This rearrangement joins TRBV5-4 to TRBJ2-1, with 13 bases lining up with TRBD2. The germline V gene encodes CDR1 SGHNT and CDR2 YYREEE (reference sequence). The CDR3 is made up of 17 amino acids. The V and J ends lost 0 bases and 7 bases, in that order; junction bases with no gene match: 7. The CDR3 here is CASSLARLAGGLNEQFF. CDR3 nucleotides: TGTGCCAGCAGCTTGGCGCGACTAGCGGGAGGCTTAAATGAGCAGTTCTTC. Full variable domain (outside the CDR3, taken from reference TRBV5-4 and TRBJ2-1): ETGVTQSPTHLIKTRGQQVTLRCSSQSGHNTVSWYQQALGQGPQFIFQYYREEENGRGNFPPRFSGLQFPNYSSELNVNALELDDSALYLCASSLARLAGGLNEQFFGPGTRLTVL.

There are a few counts of this clone. Other DNA sequences in the sample encode the same CDR3. V usage is TRBV6-5 and J usage is TRBJ1-6, with 11 bases fitting TRBD1. Looked up from germline, CDR1 is MNHEY and CDR2 is SVGAGI. The CDR3 loop spans 14 amino acids. Losses at the gene ends were 5 bases for V and 7 bases for J; bases not matched to a gene: 1. This CDR3 reads CASSRDRGNSPLHF. The CDR3 nucleotides are TGTGCCAGCAGTCGGGACAGGGGGAATTCACCCCTCCACTTT.

The chain carries TRBV30 and TRBJ2-5; D may be TRBD2 (6 bases). Germline V gives CDR1 GTSNPN, CDR2 SVGIG (reference sequence). V shed 4 bases and J shed 2 bases, with 14 bases lying between them. The CDR3 is 14 amino acids. The CDR3 reads CAWKGLRFQETQYF. In DNA, the CDR3 is TGTGCCTGGAAGGGACTTCGGTTTCAAGAGACCCAGTACTTC.

This clone was found once. V and J are TRBV4-1 and TRBJ2-1, with 10 bases fitting TRBD2. Unmatched junction bases numbered 24, after V lost 4 bases and J lost 9 bases. The germline V gene has CDR1 MGHRA and CDR2 YSYEKL. This CDR3 spans 20 amino acids. The CDR3 bases are TGCGCCAGCAGCCCTATAATTCCAATGAGGGCTAGCGGGAGAGGTGCTGAGCAGTTCTTC. This codes for CASSPIIPMRASGRGAEQFF.

The gene calls are TRBV7-9 and TRBJ2-3, with 8 bases aligning to TRBD2. The CDR3 runs 16 residues. Per the germline V gene, CDR1 is SEHNR and CDR2 is FQNEAQ (reference sequence). Trimming removed 5 bases from V and 1 base from J; junction bases left unmatched: 8. CDR3 in DNA: TGTGCCAGCAGCCACCCAACCGGGAGGGGCACAGATACGCAGTATTTT. This sequence encodes CASSHPTGRGTDTQYF.

The chain joins TRBV9 to TRBJ2-3, with 9 bases matching TRBD2. Germline V gene data show CDR1 as SGDLS and CDR2 as YYNGEE. The CDR3 contains 15 residues. V shed 3 bases, J shed 3 bases, and the junction held 5 bases outside the gene matches. The CDR3 reads CASSAVSGRTDTQYF. In nucleotides, the CDR3 is TGTGCCAGCAGCGCCGTTAGCGGGAGAACAGATACGCAGTATTTT.

V gene TRBV4-3 combines with J gene TRBJ2-7, with a possible D match to TRBD2 (6 bases). The CDR3 loop spans 18 amino acids. Germline-derived CDR1 and CDR2 are LGHNA and YSLEER. Trimming took 0 bases from V and 0 from J, leaving 18 bases between them. The CDR3 nucleotides read TGCGCCAGCAGCCAAGAGGCGGTTAGGGCGGGAAGCTCCTACGAGCAGTACTTC. Its translation: CASSQEAVRAGSSYEQYF.

The chain recombines TRBV10-3 with TRBJ2-7; 7 nucleotides match TRBD1. CDR3 length: 11 residues. V was clipped by 7 bases and J by 5 bases; unmatched bases: 2. From germline, CDR1 is ENHRY and CDR2 SYGVKD. The CDR3 spells CAIKQGHEQYF. In nucleotides, the CDR3 is TGTGCCATCAAACAGGGGCACGAGCAGTACTTC.

The chain uses TRBV4-3 and TRBJ2-7; D perhaps matches TRBD1 (5 bases). The CDR3 has 14 amino acids. Germline V lookup: CDR1 LGHNA, CDR2 YSLEER. Trimming stripped 4 bases from V and 5 bases from J, with 15 bases between. CDR3 sequence: CASSPEQGSDEQYF. The CDR3 bases are TGCGCCAGCAGCCCAGAGCAGGGCTCGGACGAGCAGTACTTC.

The chain combines TRBV2 with TRBJ2-2; 9 nucleotides agree with TRBD2. Germline V gene lookup returns CDR1 SNHLY and CDR2 FYNNEI. V shed 4 bases and J 4 bases; nucleotides not matched to a gene: 4. CDR3 length: 15 amino acids. CDR3 loop: CASSVAGEGTGELFF. The CDR3 DNA reads TGTGCCAGCAGTGTAGCGGGGGAGGGCACCGGGGAGCTGTTTTTT.

The rearrangement joins TRBV28 to TRBJ1-5; D gene uncertain. The CDR3 loop spans 15 amino acids. Trimming cost V 5 bases and J 4 bases, with 15 bases left between them. The germline V gene has CDR1 MDHEN and CDR2 SYDVKM. CDR3 sequence reads: CASSPPGWKNQPQHF. In nucleotides, the CDR3 is TGTGCCAGCAGTCCCCCCGGGTGGAAAAATCAGCCCCAGCATTTT.

The CDR3 protein is CASSSYPTGGTEAFF. CDR3 DNA sequence: TGTGCCAGCAGTTCCTACCCGACAGGGGGCACTGAAGCTTTCTTT. V usage is TRBV6-6 and J usage is TRBJ1-1; 9 positions agree with TRBD1. V lost 4 bases to trimming and J lost 4 bases; unmatched junction nucleotides: 7. Germline values: CDR1 MNHNY, CDR2 SVGAGI (reference sequence). This CDR3 has 15 residues.

The chain joins TRBV6-5 to TRBJ2-7, with D possibly being TRBD1 (6 bases). The CDR3 covers 14 residues. Trimming left V 6 bases short and J 4 bases short, with 16 bases between. Per germline, CDR1 MNHEY and CDR2 SVGAGI. Written as DNA, the CDR3 is TGTGCCAGCAGCCGGGACATCTCTCTATACGAGCAGTACTTC. Protein: CASSRDISLYEQYF.

The rearrangement joins TRBV19 to TRBJ2-7; D possibly corresponds to TRBD2 (5 bases). Looked up from germline, CDR1 is LNHDA and CDR2 is SQIVND (reference sequence). There are 13 residues in the CDR3. Trimming shortened V by 1 base and J by 2 bases, and 6 bases separated the two germline ends. Here the CDR3 reads CASSIGGAYEQYF. CDR3 bases: TGTGCCAGTAGTATAGGGGGAGCCTACGAGCAGTACTTC.

This chain uses TRBV27 with TRBJ2-1; 12 nucleotides align to TRBD2. The V gene end was trimmed by 4 bases and the J gene end by 7 bases; junction bases not matched to a gene: 11. CDR3 length: 17 residues. Germline loops: CDR1 MNHEY, CDR2 SMNVEV (reference sequence). The CDR3 bases are TGTGCCAGCAGTTCACCCATCGGACTAGCGGGGAGGAATGAGCAGTTCTTC. Its translation is CASSSPIGLAGRNEQFF.